This T cell receptor beta chain emerged from a study of shared clonotypes between healthy human individuals. CDR3 length equals 13 residues. Germline V gives CDR1 PRHDT, CDR2 FYEKMQ (reference sequence). V lost 6 bases to trimming and J lost 6 bases, with 15 bases between them. What CD8 memory combined were CD45RO+ cells and CCR7-negative CD45RA+ TemRA cells. Study-level results: Clonotype sharing among the donors was expected to vary with sequencing depth.

Worth noting for this clone: Its antigen is undetermined.

Here immunoSEQ multiplex PCR was the method, and the copy in TCRdb shows in-frame clones only, minus some. The data hold under 80,000 clones, with about 63% observed a single time. This receptor was identified in a man aged 25-45 years in good health. Material for sequencing was memory CD8+ T cells sorted from blood. The subset denotes: CD45RO+ cells pooled with CCR7-negative TemRA cells. The chain has TRBV13 and TRBJ2-7; no clear D gene. Here the CDR3 reads CASSESNYGEQYF. CDR3 nucleotide sequence: TGTGCCAGCAGTGAATCGAATTACGGCGAGCAGTACTTC.